The 21 T cell receptor beta chains below were found in one sample sequenced in a study of OX40 agonist ivuxolimab in advanced cancers. Method: immunoSEQ multiplex PCR; TCRdb's copy keeps in-frame clones and lacks some. The sample includes 73,000 or so clones, 85% seen only once; the top ten take approximately 0.65%. The sequencing here drew on CD4+ or CD8+ T cells sorted from blood, taken in a trial of the OX40 agonist ivuxolimab. These receptor sequences come from an adult with an advanced solid tumor such as melanoma, head and neck, liver or kidney cancer.

V and J are TRBV7-2 and TRBJ2-3; D remains ambiguous. Germline V gene data show CDR1 as SGHTA and CDR2 as FQGNSA. The CDR3 is 14 residues long. V gave up 1 base and J gave up 2 bases, with 7 bases separating them. The CDR3 spells CASSLDSNTDTQYF. The CDR3 DNA follows: TGTGCCAGCAGCTTAGACAGCAACACAGATACGCAGTATTTT.

The chain carries TRBV5-4 and TRBJ2-6; D is uncertain. Germline loops: CDR1 SGHNT, CDR2 YYREEE (reference sequence). The CDR3 totals 16 residues. V was pared by 0 bases and J by 0 bases, with 7 bases between. In nucleotides, the CDR3 is TGTGCCAGCAGCTTGGACAAGAGCTCTGGGGCCAACGTCCTGACTTTC. This encodes CASSLDKSSGANVLTF.

This clone is a singleton in its sample. The rearrangement links TRBV5-1 to TRBJ2-1, with 10 bases fitting TRBD2. V shed 0 bases, J shed 1 base, and the junction held 1 base outside the gene matches. From germline, CDR1 is SGHRS and CDR2 YFSETQ. This CDR3 comprises 16 residues. CDR3 nucleotide sequence: TGCGCCAGCAGCTTGGGACTAGCGGGTTCCTACAATGAGCAGTTCTTC. The encoded protein is CASSLGLAGSYNEQFF.

The table lists this clone with a count of one. The chain has TRBV7-9 and TRBJ1-3; D unclear. This CDR3 is 15 amino acids long. V shed 2 bases and J shed 0 bases, with 8 bases lying between them. Looked up from germline, CDR1 is SEHNR and CDR2 is FQNEAQ (reference sequence). This CDR3 is CASSLLWGSGNTIYF. CDR3 bases: TGTGCCAGCAGCTTATTGTGGGGCTCTGGAAACACCATATATTTT.

The rearrangement links TRBV4-2 to TRBJ2-2; the match to TRBD2 covers 12 bases. Germline loops: CDR1 LGHNA, CDR2 YNFKEQ. The V gene end was trimmed by 1 base and the J gene end by 4 bases; junction bases not matched to a gene: 4. The CDR3 spans 17 residues. As DNA, the CDR3 is TGTGCCAGCAGCCAAGGAACTAGCGGGGGGTTCACCGGGGAGCTGTTTTTT. This translates into CASSQGTSGGFTGELFF.

The rearrangement joins TRBV6-5 to TRBJ2-1; no definite D call. Looked up from germline, CDR1 is MNHEY and CDR2 is SVGAGI. The length of the CDR3 is 14 residues. Trimming shortened V by 6 bases and J by 5 bases, and 14 bases separated the two germline ends. In DNA, the CDR3 is TGTGCCAGCAGAGATGCCATGGGAAACAATGAGCAGTTCTTC. Its translation is CASRDAMGNNEQFF.

This chain joins TRBV5-4 and TRBJ2-3; D call uncertain. This CDR3 comprises 16 residues. V lost 0 bases, J lost 1 base, and 12 bases lay in between. The V gene's germline CDR1 is SGHNT and CDR2 YYREEE (reference sequence). CDR3 in amino acids: CASSLVVDLGTDTQYF. Here the CDR3 DNA reads TGTGCCAGCAGCTTGGTGGTGGACCTGGGCACAGATACGCAGTATTTT.

The chain uses TRBV2 and TRBJ2-2; D might be TRBD1 (5 bases). Trimming stripped 2 bases from V and 7 bases from J, with 14 bases between. The CDR3 contains 15 residues. The germline V gene encodes CDR1 SNHLY and CDR2 FYNNEI. CDR3 sequence: CASSEKGQVYGELFF. In nucleotides, the CDR3 is TGTGCCAGCAGTGAAAAAGGACAAGTGTACGGGGAGCTGTTTTTT.

Only a few counts were recorded for this clone. The chain couples TRBV6-1 to TRBJ2-6, with D unclear. Trimming removed 7 bases at V and 2 bases at J, with 9 bases between. The CDR3 runs 14 residues. In germline, CDR1 is MNHNS, CDR2 SASEGT. For the CDR3, the DNA is TGTGCCAGCATGCAAGTGACTGGGGCCAACGTCCTGACTTTC. Translation gives CASMQVTGANVLTF.

This clone was recorded once. V gene TRBV6-1 combines with J gene TRBJ2-1, with TRBD1 identical over 10 bases. Germline-derived CDR1 and CDR2 are MNHNS and SASEGT. The length of the CDR3 is 13 residues. V dropped 6 bases and J dropped 7; count of bases not matched to a gene: 3. The CDR3 spells CASRPGQGNEQFF. Written as DNA, the CDR3 is TGTGCCAGCAGGCCGGGACAGGGGAATGAGCAGTTCTTC.

V gene TRBV27 combines with J gene TRBJ1-1, with TRBD1 matching over 10 bases. CDR1 is MNHEY and CDR2 is SMNVEV in the germline V gene (reference sequence). V lost 4 bases, J lost 10 bases, and 6 bases stayed unmatched. This CDR3 region has 13 residues. The chain's CDR3 is CASSSDRGRIAFF. The CDR3 nucleotides read TGTGCCAGCAGTTCCGACAGGGGGCGGATAGCTTTCTTT.

The chain uses TRBV6-1 and TRBJ1-1; 9 bases map to TRBD1. There are 14 residues in the CDR3. Germline V CDR1 and CDR2: MNHNS, SASEGT. J was trimmed by 5 bases and V by 4 bases; bases with no gene match: 5. The DNA of the CDR3 is TGTGCCAGCAGTGTACAGGGGGCGAATACTGAAGCTTTCTTT. It codes for CASSVQGANTEAFF.

This clone is a singleton in its sample. This chain joins TRBV2 and TRBJ1-1, with D possibly being TRBD1 (6 bases). Germline V gene lookup returns CDR1 SNHLY and CDR2 FYNNEI. The CDR3 has 16 residues. V gave up 2 bases and J gave up 5 bases, with 18 bases separating them. CDR3 sequence reads: CASSESGGAPGTEAFF. CDR3 nucleotides: TGTGCCAGCAGTGAAAGTGGGGGGGCCCCGGGGACTGAAGCTTTCTTT.

The V and J genes are TRBV9 and TRBJ2-1, with D tentatively TRBD1 (5 bases). Germline CDR1 reads SGDLS; CDR2 reads YYNGEE. The CDR3 has 16 residues. Between the trimmed V and J ends, which lost 2 bases and 5 bases, there was a span of 17 bases. The CDR3 region is CASSVGTGLLDNEQFF. The CDR3 nucleotides are TGTGCCAGCAGCGTCGGTACAGGTCTCCTCGACAATGAGCAGTTCTTC. The full variable domain, completed using reference TRBV9 and TRBJ2-1, is DSGVTQTPKHLITATGQRVTLRCSPRSGDLSVYWYQQSLDQGLQFLIQYYNGEERAKGNILERFSAQQFPDLHSELNLSSLELGDSALYFCASSVGTGLLDNEQFFGPGTRLTVL.

This chain connects TRBV6-1 to TRBJ2-7; D not resolved. This CDR3 has 13 residues. Trimming removed 7 bases from V and 6 bases from J, with 16 bases in between. In germline, CDR1 is MNHNS, CDR2 SASEGT. The CDR3 protein is CASKGPTDIEQYF. The CDR3 DNA reads TGTGCCAGCAAAGGTCCCACAGATATCGAGCAGTACTTC.

This chain uses TRBV4-3 with TRBJ1-4; tentative D call: TRBD1 (6 bases). The CDR3 totals 16 residues. Germline V gene data show CDR1 as LGHNA and CDR2 as YSLEER. The germline V and J ends were trimmed by 3 bases and 4 bases, with 15 bases remaining between them. The CDR3 is CASSHGTQGDNEKLFF. The CDR3 coding sequence is TGCGCCAGCAGCCACGGGACACAGGGAGATAATGAAAAACTGTTTTTT.

The CDR3, as DNA: TGTGCCAGTAGTACAGGGGGCGCGGGGGAGACCCAGTACTTC. It codes for CASSTGGAGETQYF. The J gene is TRBJ2-5, the V gene TRBV19; 8 bases map to TRBD1. After removal of 4 bases from V and 5 bases from J, the junction contained 6 bases not matched to a gene. The CDR3 consists of 14 residues. Germline values: CDR1 LNHDA, CDR2 SQIVND (reference sequence).

The chain is built from TRBV7-9 and TRBJ2-1; possible D gene TRBD1, 6 bases. Germline assignment: CDR1 SEHNR and CDR2 FQNEAQ (reference sequence). V was cut by 1 base and J by 8 bases, with 15 bases left in between. There are 15 residues in the CDR3. The CDR3 sequence is CASSLGNRVGDEQFF. CDR3 DNA sequence: TGTGCCAGCAGCTTAGGTAACAGGGTCGGGGATGAGCAGTTCTTC.

The J gene is TRBJ2-7, the V gene TRBV19, with 12 bases matching TRBD1. CDR1 and CDR2 (germline): LNHDA, SQIVND (reference sequence). The V gene end was trimmed by 6 bases and the J gene end by 2 bases; junction bases not matched to a gene: 11. CDR3 length: 17 residues. CDR3 DNA sequence: TGTGCCAGTAGAAGCGGTGGGGGACAGGGGGCAGCCTACGAGCAGTACTTC. Its protein product is CASRSGGGQGAAYEQYF. Filled out from reference TRBV19 and TRBJ2-7, the complete variable domain reads DGGITQSPKYLFRKEGQNVTLSCEQNLNHDAMYWYRQDPGQGLRLIYYSQIVNDFQKGDIAEGYSVSREKKESFPLTVTSAQKNPTAFYLCASRSGGGQGAAYEQYFGPGTRLTVT.

V is TRBV7-2 and J is TRBJ1-1; D might be TRBD1 (5 bases). The germline V gene encodes CDR1 SGHTA and CDR2 FQGNSA. Trimming stripped 1 base from V and 8 bases from J, with 14 bases between. CDR3 length: 14 amino acids. The CDR3 spells CASSLDSGDREAFF. For the CDR3, the DNA is TGTGCCAGCAGCTTAGATAGTGGGGACCGCGAAGCTTTCTTT.

For this clone: Other nucleotide sequences from this sample produce the same CDR3. CDR3 bases: TGCAGCGTACGCCGGGACAGGAACACCGGGGAGCTGTTTTTT. Amino acid sequence: CSVRRDRNTGELFF. This rearrangement joins TRBV29-1 to TRBJ2-2; 7 bases agree with TRBD1. The CDR3 extends over 14 amino acids. The ends lost 6 bases at V and 1 base at J; junction bases unmatched: 5. CDR1 and CDR2 from the germline V gene are SQVTM and ANQGSEA.